These 20 T cell receptor beta chains came from one sample sequenced in a study of Ad26.COV2.S vaccination and SARS-CoV-2 variants. Indicated treatment: 19 received Ad26.COV2.S at low or high dose, single or two shots; about 5 received placebo; per-sample allocation not given. Collection of the samples took place on day 63 after the first injection of vaccine or placebo. The assay was immunoSEQ multiplex PCR, and TCRdb's table has in-frame clones only and misses some. There are about 400,000 clones in the sample; about 89% occur only once, and approximately 1.9% lies in the top ten. The sample here was peripheral blood, taken in a trial of Ad26.COV2.S vaccine versus placebo. These receptor sequences come from a person aged 18-65 years who received the Ad26.COV2.S COVID-19 vaccine or a placebo.

A remark on this clone: Different DNA sequences within this sample yield the same CDR3. The genes are TRBV2 and TRBJ1-5; D gene unclear. V gave up 6 bases and J gave up 1 base, with 4 bases separating them. CDR1 is SNHLY and CDR2 is FYNNEI in the germline V gene. The length of the CDR3 is 12 residues. The CDR3 DNA follows: TGTGCCAGCAGCGGGAGCAATCAGCCCCAGCATTTT. As protein: CASSGSNQPQHF.

The chain combines TRBV21-1 with TRBJ2-2; the table's D call of TRBD2 was not tested on the DNA. TRBV21-1 is a recognized pseudogene. CDR3 size: 16 residues. CDR3 in DNA: TGTGCCAGCAGCAGAGACAATAGCGCGAACACCGGGGAGCTGTTTTTT. Its translation is CASSRDNSANTGELFF.

The chain employs TRBV5-4 and TRBJ2-1; D is unclear. The CDR3 contains 11 residues. Germline values: CDR1 SGHNT, CDR2 YYREEE (reference sequence). V lost 3 bases, J lost 9 bases, and 7 bases lay in between. CDR3 DNA sequence: TGTGCCAGCAGCTCAGATAGTGAGCAGTTCTTC. It codes for CASSSDSEQFF.

Of note for this clone: With a much larger clone just one base away, this may be a read error. Other DNA sequences in the sample encode the same CDR3. CDR3 sequence reads: CSARDSYEQYF. The CDR3 bases are TGCAGTGCTAGGGACAGCTACGAGCAGTACTTC. This sequence joins TRBV20-1 and TRBJ2-7; TRBD1 is a possible D gene (6 bases). Trimming removed 3 bases at V and 3 bases at J, with 6 bases between. This CDR3 region has 11 residues. Germline V gives CDR1 DFQATT, CDR2 SNEGSKA (reference sequence).

V is TRBV30 and J is TRBJ2-3; D gene unclear. Germline V gene data show CDR1 as GTSNPN and CDR2 as SVGIG (reference sequence). The CDR3 is made up of 12 amino acids. V gave up 0 bases and J gave up 9 bases, with 10 bases separating them. CDR3 region: CAWSVTLVTQYF. The DNA of the CDR3 is TGTGCCTGGAGTGTAACCCTAGTGACGCAGTATTTT. Looking up the rest from reference TRBV30 and TRBJ2-3 gives the full variable domain: SQTIHQWPATLVQPVGSPLSLECTVEGTSNPNLYWYRQAAGRGLQLLFYSVGIGQISSEVPQNLSASRPQDRQFILSSKKLLLSDSGFYLCAWSVTLVTQYFGPGTRLTVL.

This chain joins TRBV19 and TRBJ2-1; D uncertain. Germline CDR1 is LNHDA and CDR2 is SQIVND (reference sequence). The CDR3 runs to 15 residues. Trimming pared 4 bases from V and 4 bases from J, leaving 14 bases between. The CDR3 sequence is CASSTTDTPYNEQFF. As DNA, the CDR3 is TGTGCCAGTAGTACGACCGACACACCTTACAATGAGCAGTTCTTC.

The J gene is TRBJ2-7, the V gene TRBV5-4, with D perhaps TRBD2 (5 bases). The germline V gene encodes CDR1 SGHNT and CDR2 YYREEE (reference sequence). The CDR3 runs 14 residues. Trimming stripped 5 bases from V and 2 bases from J, with 14 bases between. The CDR3 loop reads CASRPEVGAYEQYF. Written as DNA, the CDR3 is TGTGCCAGCAGGCCCGAGGTCGGGGCCTACGAGCAGTACTTC.

V and J are TRBV5-8 and TRBJ2-7; 7 bases are a match to TRBD2. Losses at the gene ends were 0 bases for V and 11 bases for J; bases not matched to a gene: 8. The germline CDR1 and CDR2 sequences are SGHTS and YDEGEE. This CDR3 is built from 13 residues. This CDR3 reads CASSLVVGREEYF. CDR3 DNA: TGTGCCAGCAGCTTGGTGGTGGGCCGGGAGGAGTACTTC.

This clone was observed a few times. V gene TRBV7-8 combines with J gene TRBJ2-2; D is unresolved. CDR1 is SGHVS, CDR2 FQNEAQ, per germline. The CDR3 is 14 residues long. The germline V and J ends were trimmed by 8 bases and 0 bases, with 10 bases remaining between them. The CDR3 nucleotides read TGTGCCAGCCGGCTGTCCGCGAACACCGGGGAGCTGTTTTTT. Amino acids: CASRLSANTGELFF.

The chain joins TRBV30 to TRBJ2-4; TRBD1 agrees at 9 bases. Germline CDR1 reads GTSNPN; CDR2 reads SVGIG (reference sequence). V lost 2 bases and J lost 6; bases outside the gene matches: 11. CDR3 length: 16 amino acids. The CDR3 loop reads CAWSHPGTGFGNIQYF. For the CDR3, the DNA is TGTGCCTGGAGTCATCCCGGGACAGGGTTCGGAAACATTCAGTACTTC.

The sample holds one count of this clone. The V and J genes are TRBV3-1 (or the pseudogene TRBV3-2) and TRBJ2-3, with D perhaps matching TRBD1 (6 bases). The CDR3 contains 15 residues. CDR1 is LGHDT and CDR2 is YNNKEL in the germline V gene (reference sequence). Trimming left V 2 bases short and J 3 bases short, with 12 bases between. CDR3 sequence (DNA): TGTGCCAGCAGCCAACACCAGGGGTGGACAGATACGCAGTATTTT. This translates into CASSQHQGWTDTQYF.

This clone was recorded once. The rearrangement joins TRBV2 to TRBJ2-7; possible D gene TRBD1, 7 bases. V lost 4 bases to trimming and J lost 7 bases, with 14 bases between them. Looked up from germline, CDR1 is SNHLY and CDR2 is FYNNEI. The CDR3 is 13 residues long. The CDR3 protein is CASSVDRAGEQYF. CDR3 DNA: TGTGCCAGCAGTGTAGACAGGGCGGGGGAGCAGTACTTC.

J is TRBJ1-4 and V is TRBV6-6; D is possibly TRBD1 (6 bases). The CDR3 has 14 amino acids. The germline V gene encodes CDR1 MNHNY and CDR2 SVGAGI (reference sequence). V dropped 6 bases and J dropped 8 bases, with 16 bases sitting between them. DNA for the CDR3: TGTGCCAGCAGATACGACAGGTGGGGGGAAAAACTGTTTTTT. It specifies CASRYDRWGEKLFF.

This chain uses TRBV24-1 with TRBJ2-1; 8 nucleotides line up with TRBD2. Trimming cost V 9 bases and J 11 bases; bases outside gene matches: 8. Germline lookup yields CDR1 KGHDR and CDR2 SFDVKD. The CDR3 spans 12 residues. This CDR3 is CATSSSGTKQFF. The CDR3, as DNA: TGTGCCACCTCGAGTAGCGGGACAAAGCAGTTCTTC.

The V call is TRBV7-9, the J call TRBJ2-7, with D perhaps assigned TRBD1 or TRBD2 (7 bases each). This CDR3 region has 15 residues. Germline values: CDR1 SEHNR, CDR2 FQNEAQ (reference sequence). The V and J ends lost 8 bases and 3 bases respectively, with 20 bases between them. CDR3 sequence: CASSRGGVGYYEQYF. CDR3 nucleotide sequence: TGTGCCAGCTCCAGGGGGGGAGTAGGTTACTACGAGCAGTACTTC.

V and J are TRBV7-9 and TRBJ2-1, with TRBD2 as a possible D gene (5 bases). With 5 bases removed from V and 3 bases from J, the gap between germline ends came to 17 bases. CDR1 SEHNR and CDR2 FQNEAQ come from the germline V gene (reference sequence). The CDR3 consists of 16 residues. The chain's CDR3 is CASSPSSSVLYNEQFF. CDR3 nucleotides: TGTGCCAGCAGCCCCTCGAGTAGCGTGCTCTACAATGAGCAGTTCTTC.

The V gene is TRBV28, the J gene TRBJ2-1, with D perhaps TRBD1 (6 bases). V lost 4 bases to trimming and J lost 5 bases, with 9 bases between them. Germline values: CDR1 MDHEN, CDR2 SYDVKM. CDR3 size: 13 residues. CDR3: CASSSGQNNEQFF. As DNA, the CDR3 is TGTGCCAGCAGTTCGGGACAAAACAATGAGCAGTTCTTC.

This clone has just one count. V usage is TRBV24-1 and J usage is TRBJ2-6, with no clear D. The germline V and J ends were trimmed by 7 bases and 0 bases, with 3 bases remaining between them. From germline, CDR1 is KGHDR and CDR2 SFDVKD. The CDR3 is 13 residues long. CDR3 sequence (DNA): TGTGCCACCAGGGCCTCTGGGGCCAACGTCCTGACTTTC. Its translation: CATRASGANVLTF.

This chain connects TRBV7-9 to TRBJ2-7; 10 bases align to TRBD2. The J segment lost 2 bases and the V segment lost 5 bases, leaving 12 bases of the junction unmatched. This CDR3 spans 17 amino acids. Germline loops: CDR1 SEHNR, CDR2 FQNEAQ (reference sequence). CDR3 protein: CASSPPWTSGLTYEQYF. Here the CDR3 DNA reads TGTGCCAGCAGCCCGCCCTGGACTAGCGGTCTTACCTACGAGCAGTACTTC.

This clone has just one count. The rearrangement joins TRBV30 to TRBJ2-2, with 10 bases fitting TRBD2. The CDR3 is 18 amino acids. V was pared by 4 bases and J by 2 bases, with 13 bases of the junction left unmatched. Germline values: CDR1 GTSNPN, CDR2 SVGIG (reference sequence). CDR3 loop: CAWTGQRLAGENTGELFF. For the CDR3, the DNA is TGTGCCTGGACTGGACAGAGGCTAGCGGGAGAAAACACCGGGGAGCTGTTTTTT.